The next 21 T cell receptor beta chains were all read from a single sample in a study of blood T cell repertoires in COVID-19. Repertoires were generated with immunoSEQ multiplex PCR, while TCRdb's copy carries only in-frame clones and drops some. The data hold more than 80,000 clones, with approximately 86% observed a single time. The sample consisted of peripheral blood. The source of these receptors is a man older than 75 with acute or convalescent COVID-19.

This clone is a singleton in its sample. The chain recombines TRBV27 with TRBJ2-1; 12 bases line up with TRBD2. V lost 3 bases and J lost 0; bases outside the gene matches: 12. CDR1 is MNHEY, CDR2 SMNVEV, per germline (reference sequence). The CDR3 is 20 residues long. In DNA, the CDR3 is TGTGCCAGCAGTTTTAAGACTAGCGGGAGAGTTTCCCGCTCCTACAATGAGCAGTTCTTC. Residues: CASSFKTSGRVSRSYNEQFF.

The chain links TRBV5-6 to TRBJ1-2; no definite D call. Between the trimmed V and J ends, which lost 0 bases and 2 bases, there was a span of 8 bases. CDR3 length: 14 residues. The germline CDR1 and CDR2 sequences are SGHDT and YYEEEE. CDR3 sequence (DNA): TGTGCCAGCAGCTTGGGAGCCGTCAACTATGGCTACACCTTC. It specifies CASSLGAVNYGYTF.

CDR3 sequence reads: CASSTTGFGETQYF. CDR3 nucleotides: TGTGCCAGCAGTACGACAGGGTTTGGAGAGACCCAGTACTTC. The chain is built from TRBV28 and TRBJ2-5, with 7 bases lining up with TRBD1. The CDR3 has 14 amino acids. Trimming cost V 5 bases and J 4 bases; bases outside gene matches: 7. CDR1 is MDHEN, CDR2 SYDVKM, per germline.

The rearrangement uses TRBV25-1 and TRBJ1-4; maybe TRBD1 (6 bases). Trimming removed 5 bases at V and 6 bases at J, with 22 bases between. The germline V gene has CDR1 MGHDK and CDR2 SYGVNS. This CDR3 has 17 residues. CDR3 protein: CASSSRGARIIDEKLFF. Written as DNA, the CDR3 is TGTGCCAGCAGTTCTCGGGGGGCTCGGATAATAGATGAAAAACTGTTTTTT.

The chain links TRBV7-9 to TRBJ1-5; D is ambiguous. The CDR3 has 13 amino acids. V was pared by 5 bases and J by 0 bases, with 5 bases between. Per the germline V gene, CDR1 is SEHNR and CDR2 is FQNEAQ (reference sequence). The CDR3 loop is CASSTSSNQPQHF. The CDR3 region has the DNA TGTGCCAGCAGCACTAGTAGCAATCAGCCCCAGCATTTT.

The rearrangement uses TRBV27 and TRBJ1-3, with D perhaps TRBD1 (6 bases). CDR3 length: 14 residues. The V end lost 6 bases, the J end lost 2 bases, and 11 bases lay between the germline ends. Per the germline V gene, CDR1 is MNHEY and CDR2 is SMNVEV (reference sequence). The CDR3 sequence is CASSPWGPGNTIYF. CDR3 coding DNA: TGTGCCAGCAGCCCCTGGGGGCCTGGAAACACCATATATTTT.

The CDR3 spells CASSSRQGGGNQPQHF. The CDR3 DNA reads TGTGCCAGCAGCTCTAGACAGGGTGGTGGCAATCAGCCCCAGCATTTT. This rearrangement joins TRBV7-2 to TRBJ1-5, with 7 bases aligning to TRBD1. The CDR3 runs to 16 residues. V was pared by 4 bases and J by 2 bases, with 8 bases of the junction left unmatched. The germline V gene has CDR1 SGHTA and CDR2 FQGNSA.

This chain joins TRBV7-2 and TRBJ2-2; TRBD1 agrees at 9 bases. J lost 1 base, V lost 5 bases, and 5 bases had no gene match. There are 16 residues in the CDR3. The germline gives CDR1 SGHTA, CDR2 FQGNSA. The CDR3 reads CASSPTTGGNTGELFF. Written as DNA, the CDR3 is TGTGCCAGCAGCCCGACGACAGGGGGGAACACCGGGGAGCTGTTTTTT.

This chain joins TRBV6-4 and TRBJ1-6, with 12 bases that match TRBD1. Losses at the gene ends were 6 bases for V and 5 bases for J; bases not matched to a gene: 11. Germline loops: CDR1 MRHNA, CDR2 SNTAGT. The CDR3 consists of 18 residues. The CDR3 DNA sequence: TGTGCCAGCAGGAGGGACAGGGGGCCATTATTGCATAATTCACCCCTCCACTTT. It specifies CASRRDRGPLLHNSPLHF.

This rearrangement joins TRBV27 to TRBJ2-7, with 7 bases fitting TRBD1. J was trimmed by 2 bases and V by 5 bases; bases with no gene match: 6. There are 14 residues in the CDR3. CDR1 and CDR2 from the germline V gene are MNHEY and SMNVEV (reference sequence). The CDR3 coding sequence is TGTGCCAGCAGTAACTTCGGGACAGCCTACGAGCAGTACTTC. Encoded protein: CASSNFGTAYEQYF.

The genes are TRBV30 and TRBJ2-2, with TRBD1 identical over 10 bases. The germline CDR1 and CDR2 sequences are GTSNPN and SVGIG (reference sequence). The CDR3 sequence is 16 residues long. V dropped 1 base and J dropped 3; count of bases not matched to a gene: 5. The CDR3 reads CAWSDLGQGDTGELFF. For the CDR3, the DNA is TGTGCCTGGAGTGACCTCGGACAGGGGGACACCGGGGAGCTGTTTTTT.

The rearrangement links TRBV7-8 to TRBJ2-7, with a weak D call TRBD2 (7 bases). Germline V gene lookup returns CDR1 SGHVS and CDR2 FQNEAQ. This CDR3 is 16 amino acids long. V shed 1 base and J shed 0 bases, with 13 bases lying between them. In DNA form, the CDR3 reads TGTGCCAGCAGCTTAGGGGGGCGGGGGCTCTCCTACGAGCAGTACTTC. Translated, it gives CASSLGGRGLSYEQYF.

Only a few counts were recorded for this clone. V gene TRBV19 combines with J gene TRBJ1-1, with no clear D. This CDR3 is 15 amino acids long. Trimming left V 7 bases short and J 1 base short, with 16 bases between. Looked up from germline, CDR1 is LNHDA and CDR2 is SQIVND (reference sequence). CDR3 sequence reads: CASIALFKSNTEAFF. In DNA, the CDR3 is TGTGCCAGTATCGCGCTGTTTAAATCGAACACTGAAGCTTTCTTT.

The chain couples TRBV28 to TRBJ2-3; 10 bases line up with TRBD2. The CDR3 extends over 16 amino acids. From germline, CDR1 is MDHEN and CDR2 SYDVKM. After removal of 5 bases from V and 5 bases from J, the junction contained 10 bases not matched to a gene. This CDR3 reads CASSIASGSEKDTQYF. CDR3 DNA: TGTGCCAGCAGTATTGCTAGCGGGAGCGAGAAAGATACGCAGTATTTT.

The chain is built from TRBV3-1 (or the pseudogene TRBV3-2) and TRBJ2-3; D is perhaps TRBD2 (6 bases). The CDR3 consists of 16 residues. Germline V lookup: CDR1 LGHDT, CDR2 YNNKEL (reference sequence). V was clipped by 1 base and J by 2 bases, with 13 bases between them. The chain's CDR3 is CASSQGGTFSTDTQYF. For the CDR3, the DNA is TGTGCCAGCAGCCAAGGGGGGACTTTCTCCACAGATACGCAGTATTTT.

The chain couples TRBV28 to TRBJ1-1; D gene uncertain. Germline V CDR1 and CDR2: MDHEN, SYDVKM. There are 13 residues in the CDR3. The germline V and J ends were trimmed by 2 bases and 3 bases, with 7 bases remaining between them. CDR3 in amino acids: CASSLNGHTEAFF. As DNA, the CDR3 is TGTGCCAGCAGTTTAAATGGGCACACTGAAGCTTTCTTT.

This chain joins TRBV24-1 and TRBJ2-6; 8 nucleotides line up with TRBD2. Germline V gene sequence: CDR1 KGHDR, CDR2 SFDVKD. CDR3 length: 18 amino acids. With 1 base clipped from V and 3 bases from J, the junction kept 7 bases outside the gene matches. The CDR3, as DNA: TGTGCCACCAGTGATTTACCCGGACTAGCAGGTGGGGCCAACGTCCTGACTTTC. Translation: CATSDLPGLAGGANVLTF.

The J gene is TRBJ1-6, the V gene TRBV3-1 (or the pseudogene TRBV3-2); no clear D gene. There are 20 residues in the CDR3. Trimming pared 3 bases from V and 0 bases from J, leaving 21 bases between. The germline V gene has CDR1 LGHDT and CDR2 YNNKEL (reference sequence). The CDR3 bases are TGTGCCAGCAGCCAGGGAGTCCCTTTACCCGGTGCCTCCTATAATTCACCCCTCCACTTT. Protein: CASSQGVPLPGASYNSPLHF.

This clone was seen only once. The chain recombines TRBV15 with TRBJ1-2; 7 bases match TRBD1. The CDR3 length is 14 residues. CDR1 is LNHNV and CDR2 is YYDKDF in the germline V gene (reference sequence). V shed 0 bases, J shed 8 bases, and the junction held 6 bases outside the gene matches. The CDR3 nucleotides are TGTGCCACCAGCAGAGACCGGGACAGTAGAGGCTACACCTTC. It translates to CATSRDRDSRGYTF. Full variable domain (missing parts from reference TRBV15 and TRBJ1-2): DAMVIQNPRYQVTQFGKPVTLSCSQTLNHNVMYWYQQKSSQAPKLLFHYYDKDFNNEADTPDNFQSRRPNTSFCFLDIRSPGLGDTAMYLCATSRDRDSRGYTFGSGTRLTVV.

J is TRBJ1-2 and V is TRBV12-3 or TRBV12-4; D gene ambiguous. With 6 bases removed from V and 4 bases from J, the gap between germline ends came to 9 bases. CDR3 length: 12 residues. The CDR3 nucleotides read TGTGCCAGCAGACAAAACCCCTATGGCTACACCTTC. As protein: CASRQNPYGYTF.

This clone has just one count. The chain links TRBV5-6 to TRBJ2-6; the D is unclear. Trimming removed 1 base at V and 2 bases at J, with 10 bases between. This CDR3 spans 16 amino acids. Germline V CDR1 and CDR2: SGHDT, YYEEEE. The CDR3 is CASSLYAFTGANVLTF. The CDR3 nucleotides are TGTGCCAGCAGCTTGTACGCGTTCACTGGGGCCAACGTCCTGACTTTC.